Listed below are T cell receptor beta chains from one sample, sequenced in a study of T cell responses to AZD1222 COVID-19 vaccine. TCRdb's copy holds only in-frame clones and misses some; the assay was immunoSEQ multiplex PCR. The sample gives around 120,000 clones, around 89% of which show up once; approximately 3.5% is in the top ten. The input for sequencing was peripheral blood, taken on day 0 of AZD1222 vaccination. The receptor source for this set is an adult in good health. CDR3s include the opening cysteine and the closing phenylalanine or tryptophan. Fields, in order: D gene, J gene, clone size, V gene, CDR3 DNA, CDR3 protein. A D gene is named only where the DNA matches it firmly. A clone size is listed for some rows: how often the clone was seen (once, few, many), or a class if it is expanded.

D gene: NA; J gene: TRBJ2-3; clone size: once; V gene: TRBV3-1/TRBV3-2; CDR3 DNA: TGTGCCAGCAGCCAAGATCTGAGCTCCCAGTATTTT; CDR3 protein: CASSQDLSSQYF
D gene: TRBD2; J gene: TRBJ2-5; clone size: NA; V gene: TRBV18; CDR3 DNA: TGTGCCAGCTCTCTAGCGGGGGTCCAAGAGACCCAGTACTTC; CDR3 protein: CASSLAGVQETQYF
D gene: NA; J gene: TRBJ1-1; clone size: NA; V gene: TRBV7-3; CDR3 DNA: TGTGCCAGCAGCTCCCAGGGTGACACTGAAGCTTTCTTT; CDR3 protein: CASSSQGDTEAFF
D gene: TRBD1; J gene: TRBJ2-1; clone size: few; V gene: TRBV7-3; CDR3 DNA: TGTGCCAGCAGCTTAGACAGGGGGCCTCACAATGAGCAGTTCTTC; CDR3 protein: CASSLDRGPHNEQFF
D gene: NA; J gene: TRBJ2-5; clone size: NA; V gene: TRBV4-3; CDR3 DNA: TGCGCCAGCAGCCAGGCCCGGACACGCCAAGAGACCCAGTACTTC; CDR3 protein: CASSQARTRQETQYF
D gene: NA; J gene: TRBJ2-1; clone size: NA; V gene: TRBV5-4; CDR3 DNA: TGTGCCAGCAGCTCCGCCGGTAGGGATGAGCAGTTCTTC; CDR3 protein: CASSSAGRDEQFF
D gene: TRBD1; J gene: TRBJ1-3; clone size: NA; V gene: TRBV19; CDR3 DNA: TGTGCCAGTAGTAAAAGCAGGGGGCTGTCTGGAAACACCATATATTTT; CDR3 protein: CASSKSRGLSGNTIYF
D gene: NA; J gene: TRBJ1-2; clone size: NA; V gene: TRBV7-9; CDR3 DNA: TGTGCCAGCAGCTCGGACGGAATCTATGGCTACACCTTC; CDR3 protein: CASSSDGIYGYTF
D gene: NA; J gene: TRBJ2-1; clone size: NA; V gene: TRBV27; CDR3 DNA: TGTGCCAGCAGTTTATCACATAACCAGGGTAGGGATGAGCAGTTCTTC; CDR3 protein: CASSLSHNQGRDEQFF
D gene: TRBD1; J gene: TRBJ1-5; clone size: NA; V gene: TRBV4-2; CDR3 DNA: TGTGCCAGCAGCCAAGATACCGACAGGGGCCACTATAGCAATCAGCCCCAGCATTTT; CDR3 protein: CASSQDTDRGHYSNQPQHF
D gene: NA; J gene: TRBJ2-7; clone size: NA; V gene: TRBV5-6; CDR3 DNA: TGTGCCAGCAGTGAGGGTTACGAGCAGTACTTC; CDR3 protein: CASSEGYEQYF
D gene: TRBD1; J gene: TRBJ2-5; clone size: NA; V gene: TRBV7-3; CDR3 DNA: TGTGCCAGCAGCCGGGACAGTCAAGAGACCCAGTACTTC; CDR3 protein: CASSRDSQETQYF
D gene: NA; J gene: TRBJ1-4; clone size: few; V gene: TRBV7-3; CDR3 DNA: TGTGCCAGCAGCTTAAACCGCGATGAAAAACTGTTTTTT; CDR3 protein: CASSLNRDEKLFF
D gene: NA; J gene: TRBJ1-5; clone size: NA; V gene: TRBV4-3; CDR3 DNA: TGCGCCAGCAGCCAGAGCTTAAGTCAGCCCCAGCATTTT; CDR3 protein: CASSQSLSQPQHF
D gene: NA; J gene: TRBJ2-5; clone size: NA; V gene: TRBV3-1/TRBV3-2; CDR3 DNA: TGTGCCAGCAGCGGAAGAGGGACGGCACAAGAGACCCAGTACTTC; CDR3 protein: CASSGRGTAQETQYF
D gene: TRBD1; J gene: TRBJ1-3; clone size: once; V gene: TRBV4-1; CDR3 DNA: TGCGCCAGCAGCCACACAGGGGATGGAAACACCATATATTTT; CDR3 protein: CASSHTGDGNTIYF
D gene: NA; J gene: TRBJ2-6; clone size: NA; V gene: TRBV7-3; CDR3 DNA: TGTGCCAGCAGCTTATTCCCGGGGACATTATACTCTGGGGCCAACGTCCTGACTTTC; CDR3 protein: CASSLFPGTLYSGANVLTF
D gene: NA; J gene: TRBJ1-1; clone size: NA; V gene: TRBV7-3; CDR3 DNA: TGTGCCAGCAGCTCCCCCCCCCGGGACCCCTACACGAACACTGAAGCTTTCTTT; CDR3 protein: CASSSPPRDPYTNTEAFF
D gene: NA; J gene: TRBJ2-1; clone size: NA; V gene: TRBV27; CDR3 DNA: TGTGCCAGCAGTCTTAAGGCGCCAGACAGAAATGAGCAGTTCTTC; CDR3 protein: CASSLKAPDRNEQFF
D gene: TRBD2; J gene: TRBJ2-5; clone size: NA; V gene: TRBV7-6; CDR3 DNA: TGTGCCAGCAGCTTAGCAACTAGCGGGGGGATAGAGACCCAGTACTTC; CDR3 protein: CASSLATSGGIETQYF
D gene: TRBD1; J gene: TRBJ1-5; clone size: NA; V gene: TRBV6-4; CDR3 DNA: TGTGCCAGCGTCCGTCCCAAACCCCCGGGACAGGGAAGTAGCAATCAGCCCCAGCATTTT; CDR3 protein: CASVRPKPPGQGSSNQPQHF
D gene: NA; J gene: TRBJ1-2; clone size: NA; V gene: TRBV6-5; CDR3 DNA: TGTGCCAGCAGTTACTCCCAGGGGTGGTATGGCTACACCTTC; CDR3 protein: CASSYSQGWYGYTF
D gene: NA; J gene: TRBJ1-1; clone size: NA; V gene: TRBV3-1/TRBV3-2; CDR3 DNA: TGTGCCAGCAGCCAAAGTGGGGGCTACACTGAAGCTTTCTTT; CDR3 protein: CASSQSGGYTEAFF